This is a list of T cell receptor beta chains from one sample in a study of shared clonotypes between healthy human individuals. Repertoires were generated with immunoSEQ multiplex PCR, while TCRdb's copy carries only in-frame clones and drops some. The data contain nearly 1,000,000 clones, over 75% of them singletons. Sequences were obtained from memory CD4+ T cells sorted from blood. All receptors come from a man aged 18 to 30 in good health. Each CDR3 is given with its conserved first and last residue. D genes are given only for firm matches. For some rows the clone size is stated as once, few or many, or as a class when expanded; others skip it.

J,V,D,size,CDR3,DNA
TRBJ2-7,TRBV15,TRBD2,.,CATSRVLLAGAVSYEQYF,TGTGCCACCAGCAGAGTCCTTCTAGCGGGGGCGGTCTCCTACGAGCAGTACTTC
TRBJ2-1,TRBV11-3,.,.,CASSPWWGASYNEQFF,TGTGCCAGCAGCCCCTGGTGGGGGGCGAGCTACAATGAGCAGTTCTTC
TRBJ2-7,TRBV5-1,TRBD1,.,CASSPGTGDFYEQYF,TGCGCCAGCAGTCCCGGGACAGGGGATTTTTACGAGCAGTACTTC
TRBJ1-2,TRBV11-2,.,.,CASSLGATAGANYGYTF,TGTGCCAGCAGCTTAGGTGCGACAGCCGGGGCTAACTATGGCTACACCTTC
TRBJ1-5,TRBV30,TRBD1,.,CAWRKDGQGREPQHF,TGTGCCTGGAGGAAGGACGGACAGGGAAGGGAGCCCCAGCATTTT
TRBJ1-2,TRBV19,TRBD1,.,CASSIQGLTGLNYGYTF,TGTGCCAGTAGTATCCAAGGCTTGACAGGGCTTAACTATGGCTACACCTTC
TRBJ2-5,TRBV5-1,.,.,CASSLDLETQYF,TGCGCCAGCAGCTTGGATTTAGAGACCCAGTACTTC
TRBJ2-2,TRBV11-2,.,.,CASSSWIGNTGELFF,TGTGCCAGCAGCTCCTGGATAGGGAACACCGGGGAGCTGTTTTTT
TRBJ2-3,TRBV9,.,few,CASSVGGSTSSTQYF,TGTGCCAGCAGCGTAGGGGGGTCTACGAGCAGTACGCAGTATTTT
TRBJ2-5,TRBV14,TRBD2,.,CASSRSGTSGETQYF,TGTGCCAGCAGCCGGTCCGGGACTAGCGGGGAGACCCAGTACTTC
TRBJ1-5,TRBV21-1,.,.,CASSLRLDRRPRMDCYSNQPQHF,TGTGCCAGCAGCCTAAGATTGGACAGACGGCCGAGAATGGATTGCTATAGCAATCAGCCCCAGCATTTT
TRBJ2-5,TRBV4-2,TRBD2,.,CASSQTLAGGKETQYF,TGTGCCAGCAGCCAAACACTAGCGGGGGGGAAAGAGACCCAGTACTTC
TRBJ2-2,TRBV18,.,once,CASSPQNNANTGELFF,TGTGCCAGCTCACCCCAAAACAACGCGAACACCGGGGAGCTGTTTTTT
TRBJ2-4,TRBV25-1,TRBD2,.,CASSDAGTRNIQYF,TGTGCCAGCAGTGACGCAGGGACTAGAAACATTCAGTACTTC
TRBJ1-4,TRBV10-2,.,.,CASSERPDANRELFF,TGCGCCAGCAGTGAACGCCCAGACGCGAATCGAGAACTGTTTTTT
TRBJ2-1,TRBV6-5,.,once,CASTPWADYNEQFF,TGTGCCAGCACCCCCTGGGCAGACTACAATGAGCAGTTCTTC
TRBJ2-5,TRBV10-3,TRBD1,.,CAISDGTGLETQYF,TGTGCCATCAGTGACGGGACAGGGCTCGAGACCCAGTACTTC
TRBJ1-6,TRBV28,TRBD1,.,CASSLDRDSGPNSPLHF,TGTGCCAGCAGTTTGGACAGGGACAGCGGACCCAATTCACCCCTCCACTTT
TRBJ2-7,TRBV7-9,TRBD2,once,CASSLGVAGGYEQYF,TGTGCCAGCAGCTTAGGAGTAGCGGGGGGCTACGAGCAGTACTTC
TRBJ1-3,TRBV27,.,.,CASSLGSGFSGNTIYF,TGTGCCAGCAGTTTAGGCTCAGGGTTCTCTGGAAACACCATATATTTT